One sample yielded the 20 T cell receptor beta chains listed below, sequenced in a study of cytomegalovirus exposure and HLA in healthy donors. Some clones are missing from TCRdb's copy, which holds only in-frame ones; the method was immunoSEQ multiplex PCR. The repertoire has 110,000 or so clones, around nine tenths of them found once; the top ten carry about 4.3%. Material for sequencing was PBMCs. These receptors all come from a man younger than 30 in good health and CMV-seropositive.

This clone was counted between two and nine times. V is TRBV2 and J is TRBJ1-6; D is undetermined. CDR1 is SNHLY and CDR2 is FYNNEI in the germline V gene. The CDR3 sequence is 15 residues long. Trimming stripped 3 bases from V and 7 bases from J, with 13 bases between. The CDR3 region has the DNA TGTGCCAGCAGTGATTGGGGAAGGGAGAATTCACCCCTCCACTTT. Amino acids: CASSDWGRENSPLHF.

V and J are TRBV9 and TRBJ2-1; D possibly corresponds to TRBD1 (5 bases). CDR1 and CDR2 (germline): SGDLS, YYNGEE. V was trimmed by 0 bases and J by 7 bases, leaving 14 bases between them. The CDR3 length is 15 residues. This chain's CDR3 is CASSVDSAGWNEQFF. The CDR3 bases are TGTGCCAGCAGCGTAGATTCGGCAGGGTGGAATGAGCAGTTCTTC.

This clone is a singleton in its sample. The chain joins TRBV10-2 to TRBJ2-1; D gene uncertain. Trimming shortened V by 1 base and J by 5 bases, and 9 bases separated the two germline ends. The CDR3 loop spans 14 amino acids. Germline V gene data show CDR1 as WSHSY and CDR2 as SAAADI. The CDR3 sequence is CASSEWSLDNEQFF. CDR3 bases: TGCGCCAGCAGTGAGTGGAGCCTGGACAATGAGCAGTTCTTC.

The chain links TRBV5-1 to TRBJ2-2; 7 nucleotides match TRBD1. In germline, CDR1 is SGHRS, CDR2 YFSETQ. The CDR3 is made up of 15 amino acids. The ends lost 2 bases at V and 6 bases at J; junction bases unmatched: 7. CDR3 DNA sequence: TGCGCCAGCAGCTTACAGGGGATGAGAGCCGGGGAGCTGTTTTTT. It codes for CASSLQGMRAGELFF.

This chain uses TRBV4-3 with TRBJ1-3; D is unresolved. V was cut by 8 bases and J by 4 bases, with 21 bases left in between. This CDR3 has 16 residues. Germline lookup yields CDR1 LGHNA and CDR2 YSLEER. CDR3 amino acids: CASPLGGLTQGNTIYF. As DNA, the CDR3 is TGCGCCAGCCCCCTTGGAGGTCTGACCCAGGGAAACACCATATATTTT.

V and J are TRBV19 and TRBJ1-2; 8 positions match TRBD1. Germline values: CDR1 LNHDA, CDR2 SQIVND (reference sequence). Unmatched junction bases numbered 19, after V lost 7 bases and J lost 3 bases. There are 18 residues in the CDR3. CDR3 sequence (DNA): TGTGCCAGTACCCCCCTACCCGGTGACAGGGGACCCTACTATGGCTACACCTTC. Residues: CASTPLPGDRGPYYGYTF.

The rearrangement links TRBV5-1 to TRBJ2-7; 7 bases are shared with TRBD1. This CDR3 is built from 16 residues. Trimming at V came to 0 bases and at J to 6 bases, leaving 12 bases not matched to a gene. Germline-derived CDR1 and CDR2 are SGHRS and YFSETQ. This CDR3 is CASSLDAATGLIEQYF. The CDR3 DNA sequence: TGCGCCAGCAGCTTGGATGCCGCGACAGGGCTAATCGAGCAGTACTTC.

The chain links TRBV7-9 to TRBJ2-3; no clear D. Germline CDR1 reads SEHNR; CDR2 reads FQNEAQ (reference sequence). V gave up 0 bases and J gave up 6 bases, with 7 bases separating them. The CDR3 has 13 residues. The DNA of the CDR3 is TGTGCCAGCAGCTTAGCAGAGCCGGATACGCAGTATTTT. Translating it yields CASSLAEPDTQYF.

The chain combines TRBV5-6 with TRBJ1-5, with a tentative D call TRBD1 (5 bases). The CDR3 extends over 14 amino acids. Between the trimmed V and J ends, which lost 4 bases and 8 bases, there was a span of 16 bases. Germline V CDR1 and CDR2: SGHDT, YYEEEE. This CDR3 is CASSPRGGGEPQHF. The DNA of the CDR3 is TGTGCCAGCAGCCCGAGGGGTGGGGGGGAGCCCCAGCATTTT.

The J gene is TRBJ1-2, the V gene TRBV28; 8 bases fit TRBD1. This CDR3 contains 14 residues. V lost 3 bases and J lost 3; bases outside the gene matches: 3. Germline V lookup: CDR1 MDHEN, CDR2 SYDVKM. CDR3 in DNA: TGTGCCAGCAGTTTGGGGGGACAGGACTATGGCTACACCTTC. It yields the protein CASSLGGQDYGYTF.

This chain uses TRBV7-2 with TRBJ2-3, with D unclear. Germline V CDR1 and CDR2: SGHTA, FQGNSA. The CDR3 has 13 amino acids. Between the trimmed V and J ends, which lost 0 bases and 5 bases, there was a span of 6 bases. The CDR3 nucleotides read TGTGCCAGCAGCTTAGCGCGTGGAGATACGCAGTATTTT. Its translation: CASSLARGDTQYF.

J is TRBJ2-2 and V is TRBV5-8; 10 bases are a match to TRBD1. The J segment lost 7 bases and the V segment lost 3 bases, leaving 9 bases of the junction unmatched. Germline loops: CDR1 SGHTS, CDR2 YDEGEE. The CDR3 totals 16 residues. The CDR3 nucleotides are TGTGCCAGCAGCTGGGGACAGGGGCTTGACCACGGGGAGCTGTTTTTT. Translating it yields CASSWGQGLDHGELFF. Full variable domain (remainder filled in from reference TRBV5-8 and TRBJ2-2): EAGVTQSPTHLIKTRGQQATLRCSPISGHTSVYWYQQALGLGLQFLLWYDEGEERNRGNFPPRFSGRQFPNYSSELNVNALELEDSALYLCASSWGQGLDHGELFFGEGSRLTVL.

J is TRBJ2-2 and V is TRBV6-6; D not certain. Germline CDR1 is MNHNY and CDR2 is SVGAGI (reference sequence). The V and J ends lost 2 bases and 4 bases respectively, with 5 bases between them. The CDR3 is 13 residues long. In DNA form, the CDR3 reads TGTGCCAGCAGTTACACGGTCACCGGGGAGCTGTTTTTT. Its protein is CASSYTVTGELFF.

J is TRBJ2-1 and V is TRBV6-4; D perhaps matches TRBD2 (6 bases). The germline V gene encodes CDR1 MRHNA and CDR2 SNTAGT. CDR3 length: 15 amino acids. V shed 2 bases and J shed 7 bases, with 15 bases lying between them. The CDR3 is CASSDQTGEWNEQFF. CDR3 DNA: TGTGCCAGCAGTGACCAAACGGGGGAATGGAATGAGCAGTTCTTC.

The rearrangement joins TRBV5-1 to TRBJ2-5; the match to TRBD2 covers 8 bases. CDR3 length equals 16 residues. Germline V gene data show CDR1 as SGHRS and CDR2 as YFSETQ. The trim removed 0 bases at V and 2 bases at J, leaving 6 bases unmatched. This CDR3 reads CASSLVGVAGQETQYF. CDR3 coding DNA: TGCGCCAGCAGCTTGGTGGGGGTAGCGGGGCAAGAGACCCAGTACTTC.

J is TRBJ2-7 and V is TRBV2; D gene ambiguous. CDR1 and CDR2 from the germline V gene are SNHLY and FYNNEI. V lost 3 bases, J lost 12 bases, and 15 bases lay in between. CDR3 size: 12 residues. The CDR3 here is CASSEAGPLWYF. In DNA, the CDR3 is TGTGCCAGCAGTGAGGCAGGCCCTTTGTGGTACTTC.

V is TRBV23-1 and J is TRBJ1-4, with a possible D match to TRBD1 (6 bases). TRBV23-1 is given ORF status, its function remaining uncertain. V lost 0 bases, J lost 3 bases, and 14 bases lay in between. There are 17 residues in the CDR3. The chain's CDR3 is CASSQSLSQGPNEKLFF. The DNA for the CDR3 is TGCGCCAGCAGTCAATCGTTGTCCCAGGGGCCTAATGAAAAACTGTTTTTT.

The chain is built from TRBV19 and TRBJ1-1; no reliable D call. CDR1 and CDR2 from the germline V gene are LNHDA and SQIVND (reference sequence). The germline V and J ends were trimmed by 4 bases and 1 base, with 13 bases remaining between them. This CDR3 has 15 amino acids. CDR3 sequence: CASSTSEGRNTEAFF. CDR3 sequence (DNA): TGTGCCAGTAGTACCTCGGAGGGCAGGAACACTGAAGCTTTCTTT.

The chain joins TRBV6-1 to TRBJ2-1, with 11 nucleotides matching TRBD2. J gave up 7 bases and V 7 bases, and 6 bases lay outside the gene matches. This CDR3 spans 14 amino acids. Germline assignment: CDR1 MNHNS and CDR2 SASEGT. CDR3 sequence reads: CASTLAGVLNEQFF. In nucleotides, the CDR3 is TGTGCCAGCACACTAGCGGGGGTTTTGAATGAGCAGTTCTTC.

V gene TRBV5-1 combines with J gene TRBJ2-1, with 8 bases identical to TRBD1. V lost 3 bases to trimming and J lost 5 bases; unmatched junction nucleotides: 10. The CDR3 contains 16 residues. Germline-derived CDR1 and CDR2 are SGHRS and YFSETQ. CDR3 sequence reads: CASSYTTGGSDNEQFF. The CDR3 nucleotides are TGCGCCAGCAGCTATACTACAGGGGGGTCGGACAATGAGCAGTTCTTC.